A single sample gave rise to the 4 T cell receptor beta chains below, sequenced in a study of metastatic and nonmetastatic thyroid tumors (dated by TCRdb to the early 2020s). Libraries were built with PCR. Sequencing was carried out with an Illumina HiSeq 4000. Using fastp at Q25 and MiXCR, TCRdb reprocessed the public reads and kept productive beta chains. Present in this sample are 13,000 or so clones, 30% to 35% of which were seen just once. The top ten clones comprise around 13% of the sample. No patient had received any treatment before thyroid surgery. Sequenced: tumor tissue. These receptors were taken from a male donor with papillary thyroid cancer or a benign thyroid nodule (not recorded which). Some clones in this sample may be carry-over from other donors' samples.

This sequence joins TRBV5-1 and TRBJ1-1; no clear D gene. The CDR3 runs 12 residues. The germline CDR1 and CDR2 sequences are SGHRS and YFSETQ. Trimming left V 3 bases short and J 8 bases short, with 11 bases between. CDR3 nucleotide sequence: TGCGCCAGCAGCTCGACGGTGGGGGAAGCTTTCTTT. Residues: CASSSTVGEAFF.

This chain links TRBV6-2 or TRBV6-3 with TRBJ2-7; 7 bases agree with TRBD2. Trimming took 11 bases from V and 3 from J; bases not matched to a gene: 10. CDR1 is MNHEY, CDR2 SVGEGT, per germline. This CDR3 comprises 13 residues. The CDR3 sequence: CAASRGGYYEQYF. CDR3 sequence (DNA): TGTGCCGCGAGCCGCGGGGGATACTACGAGCAGTACTTC.

In the case of this clone: The sample holds other DNA sequences that translate to the same CDR3. The chain carries TRBV15 and TRBJ2-7, with D tentatively TRBD1 (5 bases). This CDR3 contains 15 residues. Germline lookup yields CDR1 LNHNV and CDR2 YYDKDF (reference sequence). The V end was cut by 3 bases, the J end by 0 bases, with 12 bases between. CDR3 protein: CATSRAVDNSYEQYF. Here the CDR3 DNA reads TGTGCCACCAGCAGGGCGGTGGACAACTCCTACGAGCAGTACTTC. Full variable domain (outside the CDR3, taken from reference TRBV15 and TRBJ2-7): DAMVIQNPRYQVTQFGKPVTLSCSQTLNHNVMYWYQQKSSQAPKLLFHYYDKDFNNEADTPDNFQSRRPNTSFCFLDIRSPGLGDTAMYLCATSRAVDNSYEQYFGPGTRLTVT.

This chain uses TRBV6-1 with TRBJ1-1; D is unresolved. V was cut by 7 bases and J by 3 bases, with 12 bases left in between. Germline V gives CDR1 MNHNS, CDR2 SASEGT. CDR3 length equals 13 residues. The CDR3 protein is CASTITQDTEAFF. CDR3 bases: TGTGCCAGCACCATTACTCAGGACACTGAAGCTTTCTTT.